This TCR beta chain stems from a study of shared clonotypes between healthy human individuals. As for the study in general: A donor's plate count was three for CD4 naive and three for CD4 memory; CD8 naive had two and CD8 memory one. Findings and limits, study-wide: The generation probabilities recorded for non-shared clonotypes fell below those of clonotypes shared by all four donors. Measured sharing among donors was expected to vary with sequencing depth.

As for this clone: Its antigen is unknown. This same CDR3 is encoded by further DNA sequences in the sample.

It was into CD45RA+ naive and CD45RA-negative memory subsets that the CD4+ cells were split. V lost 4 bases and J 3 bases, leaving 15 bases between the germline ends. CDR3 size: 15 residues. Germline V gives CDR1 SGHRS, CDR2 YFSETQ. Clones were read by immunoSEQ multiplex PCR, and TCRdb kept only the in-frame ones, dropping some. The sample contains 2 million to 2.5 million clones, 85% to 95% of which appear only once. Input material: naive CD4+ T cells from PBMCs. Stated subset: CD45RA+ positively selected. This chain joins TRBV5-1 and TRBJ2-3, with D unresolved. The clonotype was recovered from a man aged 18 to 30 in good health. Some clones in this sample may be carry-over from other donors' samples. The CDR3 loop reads CASSRLGGRTDTQYF. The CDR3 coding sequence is TGCGCCAGCAGCCGACTCGGTGGCCGTACAGATACGCAGTATTTT.